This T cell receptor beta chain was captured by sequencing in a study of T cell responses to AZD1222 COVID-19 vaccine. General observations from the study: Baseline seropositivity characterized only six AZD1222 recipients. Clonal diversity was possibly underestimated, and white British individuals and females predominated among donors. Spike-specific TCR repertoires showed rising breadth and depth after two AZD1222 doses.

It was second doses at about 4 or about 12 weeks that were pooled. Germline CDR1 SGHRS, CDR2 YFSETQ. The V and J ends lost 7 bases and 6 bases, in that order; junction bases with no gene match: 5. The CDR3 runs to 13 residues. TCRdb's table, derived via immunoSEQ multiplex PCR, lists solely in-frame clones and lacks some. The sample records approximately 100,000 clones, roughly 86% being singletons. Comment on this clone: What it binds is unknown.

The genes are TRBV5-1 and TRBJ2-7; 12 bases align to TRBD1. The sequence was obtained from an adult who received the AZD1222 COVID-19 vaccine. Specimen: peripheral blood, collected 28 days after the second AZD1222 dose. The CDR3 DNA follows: TGCGCCAGCTCCGGGACAGGGGGCTCCGAGCAGTACTTC. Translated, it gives CASSGTGGSEQYF.